This record concerns one TCR beta chain sequence. Its target is not known. The data were produced by immunoSEQ multiplex PCR, yet TCRdb's version contains in-frame clones alone and is incomplete. The sample records 25,000 to 30,000 clones, about four fifths being singletons. Per the germline V gene, CDR1 is SGHRS and CDR2 is YFSETQ. The CDR3 runs to 14 residues. Trimming shortened V by 3 bases and J by 2 bases, and 8 bases separated the two germline ends. The entry originates in a study of T cells in localized non-small cell lung cancer. Overall study findings and caveats: Those with higher blood T cell density had longer overall survival. Uninvolved adjacent lung had more T cell clonality than any other tissue, topping tumor.

The source is a man between 35 and 75 years old with stage III lung adenocarcinoma. The sequencing used peripheral blood mononuclear cells, collected before any cancer treatment. The chain couples TRBV5-1 to TRBJ1-4; TRBD1 might be the D (6 bases). CDR3: CASSSDSTNEKLFF. CDR3 sequence (DNA): TGCGCCAGCAGCTCGGACAGTACTAATGAAAAACTGTTTTTT.